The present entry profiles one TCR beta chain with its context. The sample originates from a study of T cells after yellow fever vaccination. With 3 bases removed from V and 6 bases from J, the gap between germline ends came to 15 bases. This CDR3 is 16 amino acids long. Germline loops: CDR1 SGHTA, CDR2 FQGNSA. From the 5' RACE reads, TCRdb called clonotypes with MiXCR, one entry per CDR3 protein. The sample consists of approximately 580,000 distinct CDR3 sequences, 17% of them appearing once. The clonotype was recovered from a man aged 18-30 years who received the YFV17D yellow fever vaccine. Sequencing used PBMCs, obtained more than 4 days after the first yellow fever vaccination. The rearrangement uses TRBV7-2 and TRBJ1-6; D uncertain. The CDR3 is CASSLRQAFANSPLHF. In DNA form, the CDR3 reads TGTGCCAGCAGCTTGCGGCAGGCATTCGCTAATTCACCCCTCCACTTT.